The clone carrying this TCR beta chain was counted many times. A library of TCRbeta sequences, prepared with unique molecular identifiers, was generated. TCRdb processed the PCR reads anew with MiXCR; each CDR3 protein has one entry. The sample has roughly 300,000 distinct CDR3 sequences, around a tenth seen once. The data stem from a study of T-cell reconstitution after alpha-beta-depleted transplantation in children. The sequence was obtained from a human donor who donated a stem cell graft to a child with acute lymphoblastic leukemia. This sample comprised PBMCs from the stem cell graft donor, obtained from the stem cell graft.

The chain's CDR3 is CASSSPGQTGGYTF. The CDR3 region has the DNA TGCGCCAGCAGCTCTCCGGGACAGACAGGTGGCTACACCTTC. The chain combines TRBV4-1 with TRBJ1-2, with 7 bases aligning to TRBD1. CDR3 length: 14 residues. Trimming removed 5 bases from V and 7 bases from J; junction bases left unmatched: 10. Germline V gene sequence: CDR1 MGHRA, CDR2 YSYEKL.